This T cell receptor (beta chain) is drawn from a study of T cell changes during pregnancy in multiple sclerosis. Germline V CDR1 and CDR2: MGHRA, YSYEKL. The CDR3 extends over 13 amino acids. Trimming left V 1 base short and J 5 bases short, with 6 bases between. Sequencing was performed with immunoSEQ multiplex PCR; in TCRdb, only in-frame clones are kept and a portion is missing. The sample holds roughly 33,000 clones; about 90% are singletons and the top ten take around 2.8%. The source material was CD4+ T cells from peripheral blood mononuclear cells, sampled in the third trimester of pregnancy. The J gene is TRBJ1-5, the V gene TRBV4-1; D gene unclear. The sequence came from a female donor in good health, enrolled as a control in a pregnancy study. The CDR3 is CASSQVGDQPQHF. As DNA, the CDR3 is TGCGCCAGCAGCCAAGTGGGCGATCAGCCCCAGCATTTT.